This T cell receptor (beta chain) was identified during a study of blood T cell repertoires in COVID-19. For the study at large: Samples representing acute and convalescent COVID-19 were sourced from the United States, Italy and Spain.

Assay used: immunoSEQ multiplex PCR; TCRdb lists only in-frame clones, some missing. The sample has around 67,000 clones; roughly 89% are singletons. The sample comprised peripheral blood. The TCR originated in a human donor in a cohort sampled during active COVID-19.

This CDR3 reads CATSRVAGSSYEQYF. CDR3 sequence (DNA): TGTGCCACCAGCAGAGTGGCGGGGAGCTCCTACGAGCAGTACTTC. This chain connects TRBV15 to TRBJ2-7, with D maybe TRBD2 (6 bases). The CDR3 totals 15 residues. With 1 base removed from V and 0 bases from J, the gap between germline ends came to 10 bases. The germline CDR1 and CDR2 sequences are LNHNV and YYDKDF (reference sequence).